This T cell receptor (beta chain) was sequenced during a study of CD8+ T cells in alopecia areata. General study results and limits: While patients received tofacitinib, many expanded lesional clones remained present in scalp and blood.

Following RNA extraction, reverse transcription yielded cDNA that acted as the sequencing template. Generated by immunoSEQ multiplex PCR, the TCRdb table keeps only in-frame clones and is missing some. This sample has 200,000 to 250,000 clones; more than 30% occur once, and the top ten carry more than 0.4%. Germline V gives CDR1 SGHRS, CDR2 YFSETQ. Trimming shortened V by 2 bases and J by 1 base, and 9 bases separated the two germline ends. The CDR3 runs to 14 residues. Specified treatment: oral pan-JAK inhibitor, 5-10 mg twice daily. This clone was recorded a few times. Its target is not known. Sequenced material: CD4+ T cells sorted from blood, taken between weeks 30 and 35, from a patient treated with tofacitinib. This clonotype originated in a human donor with alopecia areata. This chain uses TRBV5-1 with TRBJ2-5; D tentatively reads TRBD1 or TRBD2 (5 bases each). CDR3 in amino acids: CASSLRGFQETQYF. DNA of the CDR3: TGCGCCAGCAGCTTACGGGGCTTCCAAGAGACCCAGTACTTC.